In its sample, the clone carrying this TCR beta chain was seen once. What it recognizes is unknown. These data belong to a study of shared clonotypes between healthy human individuals. The CDR3 is 13 amino acids. CDR1 is MDHEN, CDR2 SYDVKM, per germline. V gave up 8 bases and J gave up 4 bases, with 11 bases separating them. This table comes from immunoSEQ multiplex PCR, and its TCRdb copy is limited to in-frame clones, with some not included. The sample shows 1.6 million or so clones, over 95% of them seen only once. General observations from the study: Memory subsets had estimated richness that was generally smaller than that of naive subsets.

The sample taken for sequencing was naive CD4+ T cells sorted from blood. The subset: CD45RA+ positively selected. The TCR comes from a man aged 25 to 40 in good health. The chain carries TRBV28 and TRBJ1-4; no reliable D call. CDR3 amino acids: CASAAGLNEKLFF. CDR3 coding DNA: TGTGCCAGCGCCGCCGGGCTTAATGAAAAACTGTTTTTT.